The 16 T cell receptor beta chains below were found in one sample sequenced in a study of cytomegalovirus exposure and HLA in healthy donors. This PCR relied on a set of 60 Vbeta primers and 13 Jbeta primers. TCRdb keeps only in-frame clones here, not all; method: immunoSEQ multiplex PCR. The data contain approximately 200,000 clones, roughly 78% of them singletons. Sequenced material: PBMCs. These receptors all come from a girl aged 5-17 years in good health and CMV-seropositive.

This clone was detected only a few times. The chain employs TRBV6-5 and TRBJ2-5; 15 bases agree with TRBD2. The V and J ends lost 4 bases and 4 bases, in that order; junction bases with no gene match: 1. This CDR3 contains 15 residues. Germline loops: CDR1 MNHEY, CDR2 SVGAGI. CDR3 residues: CASSWTSGGAETQYF. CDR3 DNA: TGTGCCAGCAGTTGGACTAGCGGGGGGGCAGAGACCCAGTACTTC.

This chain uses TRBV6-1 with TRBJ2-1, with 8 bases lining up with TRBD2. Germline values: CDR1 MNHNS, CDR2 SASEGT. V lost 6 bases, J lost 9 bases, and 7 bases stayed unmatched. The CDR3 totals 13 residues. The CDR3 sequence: CASRELAVGEQFF. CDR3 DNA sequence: TGTGCCAGCAGAGAACTAGCGGTGGGTGAGCAGTTCTTC.

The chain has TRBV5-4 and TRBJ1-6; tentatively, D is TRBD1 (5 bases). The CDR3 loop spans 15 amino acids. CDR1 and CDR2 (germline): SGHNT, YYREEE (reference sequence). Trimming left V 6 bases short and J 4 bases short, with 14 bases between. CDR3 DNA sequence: TGTGCCAGCAACCATGGGGCAGAGTATAATTCACCCCTCCACTTT. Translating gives CASNHGAEYNSPLHF. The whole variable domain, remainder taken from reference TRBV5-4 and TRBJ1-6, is ETGVTQSPTHLIKTRGQQVTLRCSSQSGHNTVSWYQQALGQGPQFIFQYYREEENGRGNFPPRFSGLQFPNYSSELNVNALELDDSALYLCASNHGAEYNSPLHFGNGTRLTVT.

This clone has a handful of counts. CDR3 nucleotide sequence: TGTGCCTGGAGTGGGGAGCGGGTAAGCTCCTACGAGCAGTACTTC. Translating gives CAWSGERVSSYEQYF. The chain couples TRBV30 to TRBJ2-7; possibly TRBD2 for D (6 bases). Germline lookup yields CDR1 GTSNPN and CDR2 SVGIG (reference sequence). V gave up 1 base and J gave up 0 bases, with 13 bases separating them. The CDR3 is made up of 15 amino acids.

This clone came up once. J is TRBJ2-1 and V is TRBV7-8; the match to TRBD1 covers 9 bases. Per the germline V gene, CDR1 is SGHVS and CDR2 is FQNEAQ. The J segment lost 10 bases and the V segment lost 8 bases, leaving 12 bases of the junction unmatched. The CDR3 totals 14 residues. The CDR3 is CASGSGTGLGEQFF. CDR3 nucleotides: TGTGCCAGCGGGTCCGGGACAGGGTTGGGAGAGCAGTTCTTC. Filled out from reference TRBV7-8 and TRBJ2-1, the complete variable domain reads GAGVSQSPRYKVAKRGQDVALRCDPISGHVSLFWYQQALGQGPEFLTYFQNEAQLDKSGLPSDRFFAERPEGSVSTLKIQRTQQEDSAVYLCASGSGTGLGEQFFGPGTRLTVL.

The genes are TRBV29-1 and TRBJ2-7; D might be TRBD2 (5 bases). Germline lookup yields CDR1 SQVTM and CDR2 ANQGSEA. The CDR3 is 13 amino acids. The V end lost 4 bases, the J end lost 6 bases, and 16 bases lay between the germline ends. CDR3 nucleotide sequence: TGCAGCGTTGGTACTCAAGTAAGCGGCGAGCAGTACTTC. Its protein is CSVGTQVSGEQYF.

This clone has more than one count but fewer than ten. The DNA for the CDR3 is TGTGCCAGCAGCCGGGACAGACACTATGGCTACACCTTC. This sequence encodes CASSRDRHYGYTF. The rearrangement joins TRBV11-2 to TRBJ1-2, with 7 bases identical to TRBD1. In germline, CDR1 is SGHAT, CDR2 FQNNGV. The V and J ends lost 5 bases and 3 bases, in that order; junction bases with no gene match: 3. The CDR3 is 13 residues long.

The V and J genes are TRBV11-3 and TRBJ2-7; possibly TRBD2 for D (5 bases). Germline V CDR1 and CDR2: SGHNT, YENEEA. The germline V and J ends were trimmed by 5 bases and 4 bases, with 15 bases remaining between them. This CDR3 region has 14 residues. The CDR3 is CASSPDGGLYEQYF. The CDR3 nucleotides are TGTGCCAGCAGCCCGGACGGTGGACTTTACGAGCAGTACTTC.

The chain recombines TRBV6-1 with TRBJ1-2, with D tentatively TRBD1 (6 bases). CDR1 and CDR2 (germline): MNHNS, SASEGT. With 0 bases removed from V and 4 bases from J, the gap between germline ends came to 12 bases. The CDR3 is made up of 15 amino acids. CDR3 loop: CASSEAHGQSYGYTF. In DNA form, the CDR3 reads TGTGCCAGCAGTGAAGCTCATGGACAGAGCTATGGCTACACCTTC.

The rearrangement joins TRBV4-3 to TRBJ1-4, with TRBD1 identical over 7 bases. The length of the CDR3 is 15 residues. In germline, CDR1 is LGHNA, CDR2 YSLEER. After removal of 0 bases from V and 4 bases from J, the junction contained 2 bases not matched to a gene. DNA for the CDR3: TGCGCCAGCAGCCAAGAGACAGGGCTTAATGAAAAACTGTTTTTT. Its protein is CASSQETGLNEKLFF.

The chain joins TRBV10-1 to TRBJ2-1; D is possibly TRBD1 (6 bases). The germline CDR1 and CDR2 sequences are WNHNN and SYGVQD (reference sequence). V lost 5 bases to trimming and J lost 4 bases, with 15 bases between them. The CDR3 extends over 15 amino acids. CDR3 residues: CASSSGEILYNEQFF. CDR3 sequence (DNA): TGCGCCAGCAGTTCAGGGGAAATCTTGTACAATGAGCAGTTCTTC.

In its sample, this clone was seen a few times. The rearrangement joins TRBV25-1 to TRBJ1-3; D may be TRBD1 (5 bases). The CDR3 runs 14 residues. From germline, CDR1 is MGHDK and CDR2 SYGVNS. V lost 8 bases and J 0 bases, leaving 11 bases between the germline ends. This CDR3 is CASAGLRSGNTIYF. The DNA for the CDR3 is TGTGCCAGCGCGGGACTCCGCTCTGGAAACACCATATATTTT. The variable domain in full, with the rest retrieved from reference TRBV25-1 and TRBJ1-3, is EADIYQTPRYLVIGTGKKITLECSQTMGHDKMYWYQQDPGMELHLIHYSYGVNSTEKGDLSSESTVSRIRTEHFPLTLESARPSHTSQYLCASAGLRSGNTIYFGEGSWLTVV.

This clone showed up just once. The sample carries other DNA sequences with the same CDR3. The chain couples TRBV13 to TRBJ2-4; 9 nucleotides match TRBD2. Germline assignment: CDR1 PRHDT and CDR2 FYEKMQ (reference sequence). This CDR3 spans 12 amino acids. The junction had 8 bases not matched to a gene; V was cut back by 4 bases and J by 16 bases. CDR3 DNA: TGTGCCAGCAGCTCCCAGCGGGGGGCTCACTACTTC. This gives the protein CASSSQRGAHYF. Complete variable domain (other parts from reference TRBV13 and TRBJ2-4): AAGVIQSPRHLIKEKRETATLKCYPIPRHDTVYWYQQGPGQDPQFLISFYEKMQSDKGSIPDRFSAQQFSDYHSELNMSSLELGDSALYFCASSSQRGAHYFGAGTRLSVL.

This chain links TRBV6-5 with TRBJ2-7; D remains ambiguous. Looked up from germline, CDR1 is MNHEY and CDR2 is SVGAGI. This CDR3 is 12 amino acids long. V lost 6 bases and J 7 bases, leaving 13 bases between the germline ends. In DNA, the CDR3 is TGTGCCAGCAGAGATTTAGGCAGGGAGCAGTACTTC. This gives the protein CASRDLGREQYF.

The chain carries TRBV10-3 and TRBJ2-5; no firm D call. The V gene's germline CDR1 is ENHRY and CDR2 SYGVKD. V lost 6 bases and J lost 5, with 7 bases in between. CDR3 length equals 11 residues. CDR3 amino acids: CAISELETQYF. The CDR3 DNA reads TGTGCCATCAGCGAGCTTGAGACCCAGTACTTC.

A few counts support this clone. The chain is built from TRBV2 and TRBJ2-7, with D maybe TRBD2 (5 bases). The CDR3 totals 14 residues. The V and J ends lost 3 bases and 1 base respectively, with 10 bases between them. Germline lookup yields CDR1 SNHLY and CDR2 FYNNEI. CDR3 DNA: TGTGCCAGCAGTGAGATGCGGGCGTCCTACGAGCAGTACTTC. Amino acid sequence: CASSEMRASYEQYF.